Listed here are 14 T cell receptor beta chains from one sample, sequenced in a study of blood T cell repertoires in COVID-19. Sequencing used immunoSEQ multiplex PCR; TCRdb keeps in-frame clones, though not all of them. Of hundreds of thousands of clones in the sample, roughly four fifths were seen once. Sequencing was performed on PBMCs or T cells enriched from blood (not recorded which). Receptors were obtained from a man in his forties or fifties who had been exposed to COVID-19.

The rearrangement links TRBV12-3 or TRBV12-4 to TRBJ2-5; D not certain. Trimming stripped 6 bases from V and 2 bases from J, with 10 bases between. The CDR3 length is 13 residues. The CDR3 loop is CASSPPEQETQYF. The CDR3 nucleotides are TGTGCCAGCAGCCCTCCGGAGCAAGAGACCCAGTACTTC.

This clone was observed once. This chain uses TRBV10-3 with TRBJ1-4; 7 bases line up with TRBD1. The CDR3 is made up of 14 amino acids. CDR1 ENHRY and CDR2 SYGVKD come from the germline V gene. The V gene end was trimmed by 2 bases and the J gene end by 8 bases; junction bases not matched to a gene: 5. The DNA for the CDR3 is TGTGCCATCAGTGAGACGACAGGGACGGAAAAACTGTTTTTT. Its translation is CAISETTGTEKLFF.

V usage is TRBV19 and J usage is TRBJ2-2; no clear D. The CDR3 totals 14 residues. CDR1 and CDR2 from the germline V gene are LNHDA and SQIVND (reference sequence). Trimming cost V 7 bases and J 0 bases, with 9 bases left between them. In DNA, the CDR3 is TGTGCCAGTACTAACTACGCGAACACCGGGGAGCTGTTTTTT. It codes for CASTNYANTGELFF.

The rearrangement joins TRBV24-1 to TRBJ2-5, with a weak D call TRBD1 (6 bases). This CDR3 contains 16 residues. The V end lost 4 bases, the J end lost 7 bases, and 21 bases lay between the germline ends. CDR1 and CDR2 (germline): KGHDR, SFDVKD. As DNA, the CDR3 is TGTGCCACCAGTGAGGGAAGGACAGCCTTATGGGGGACCCAGTACTTC. It translates to CATSEGRTALWGTQYF.

The rearrangement links TRBV19 to TRBJ2-3, with 8 positions matching TRBD2. The CDR3 covers 15 residues. Germline CDR1 is LNHDA and CDR2 is SQIVND (reference sequence). V gave up 4 bases and J gave up 7 bases; unmatched junction bases: 10. For the CDR3, the DNA is TGTGCCAGTAGTACCGGGACTAGAGTTTTCCATACGCAGTATTTT. Translation: CASSTGTRVFHTQYF.

The chain combines TRBV18 with TRBJ1-1, with 11 bases aligning to TRBD1. This CDR3 has 16 residues. Looked up from germline, CDR1 is KGHSH and CDR2 is LQKENI. V trimming: 0 bases; J trimming: 5 bases; junction bases outside the gene matches: 5. CDR3 sequence reads: CASSPPGTGGGTEAFF. CDR3 in DNA: TGTGCCAGCTCACCACCGGGGACAGGGGGAGGTACTGAAGCTTTCTTT.

The CDR3 DNA reads TGTGCCATCAGTGAGTCCCCCCGGTTTCAGCCCCAGCATTTT. Protein: CAISESPRFQPQHF. The rearrangement uses TRBV10-3 and TRBJ1-5; D is unresolved. CDR3 length: 14 residues. Trimming took 0 bases from V and 6 from J, leaving 9 bases between them. CDR1 ENHRY and CDR2 SYGVKD come from the germline V gene.

The chain recombines TRBV6-1 with TRBJ1-5, with 7 positions matching TRBD1. The germline V gene encodes CDR1 MNHNS and CDR2 SASEGT. The CDR3 loop spans 16 amino acids. The ends lost 0 bases at V and 5 bases at J; junction bases unmatched: 7. The CDR3 sequence: CASSEAVGRGDQPQHF. CDR3 nucleotides: TGTGCCAGCAGTGAAGCGGTAGGCAGGGGGGATCAGCCCCAGCATTTT.

CDR3 sequence reads: CAWSRGGDNQPQHF. The CDR3, as DNA: TGTGCCTGGAGCCGGGGGGGGGACAATCAGCCCCAGCATTTT. The chain uses TRBV30 and TRBJ1-5, with a tentative D call TRBD1 (5 bases). This CDR3 has 14 residues. The germline V gene encodes CDR1 GTSNPN and CDR2 SVGIG (reference sequence). Trimming stripped 3 bases from V and 3 bases from J, with 12 bases between.

This clone was observed a handful of times. The rearrangement links TRBV2 to TRBJ1-4, with unresolved D. Per the germline V gene, CDR1 is SNHLY and CDR2 is FYNNEI. The CDR3 contains 13 residues. The V and J ends lost 8 bases and 8 bases respectively, with 15 bases between them. CDR3: CASGGPGEEKLFF. The CDR3 nucleotides are TGTGCCAGCGGAGGGCCTGGGGAAGAAAAACTGTTTTTT.

This clone was seen a single time. The sample contains more than one DNA sequence encoding this CDR3. The chain recombines TRBV5-4 with TRBJ2-1; a weak D match, TRBD2 (6 bases). The V gene's germline CDR1 is SGHNT and CDR2 YYREEE (reference sequence). The CDR3 has 16 amino acids. V shed 0 bases and J shed 0 bases, with 10 bases lying between them. CDR3: CASSLGRESSYNEQFF. The CDR3 coding sequence is TGTGCCAGCAGCTTGGGGCGGGAAAGCTCCTACAATGAGCAGTTCTTC.

The V and J genes are TRBV5-4 and TRBJ2-3, with TRBD1 identical over 12 bases. Germline CDR1 SGHNT, CDR2 YYREEE (reference sequence). V was pared by 0 bases and J by 5 bases, with 4 bases of the junction left unmatched. This CDR3 region has 16 residues. CDR3 bases: TGTGCCAGCAGCTTGGGTCGGGACAGGGGGCGAGATACGCAGTATTTT. This encodes CASSLGRDRGRDTQYF. The variable domain in full, with the rest retrieved from reference TRBV5-4 and TRBJ2-3, is ETGVTQSPTHLIKTRGQQVTLRCSSQSGHNTVSWYQQALGQGPQFIFQYYREEENGRGNFPPRFSGLQFPNYSSELNVNALELDDSALYLCASSLGRDRGRDTQYFGPGTRLTVL.

CDR3 region: CASRPTGYTEAFF. In DNA form, the CDR3 reads TGTGCCAGCAGACCCACAGGCTACACTGAAGCTTTCTTT. This chain connects TRBV6-5 to TRBJ1-1; perhaps TRBD1 as D (5 bases). The CDR3 runs 13 residues. Trimming removed 6 bases at V and 3 bases at J, with 11 bases between. The germline gives CDR1 MNHEY, CDR2 SVGAGI.

The chain recombines TRBV5-1 with TRBJ2-3; no reliable D call. This CDR3 has 12 amino acids. Germline CDR1 reads SGHRS; CDR2 reads YFSETQ. V was cut by 7 bases and J by 5 bases, with 11 bases left in between. The CDR3 loop is CASLSSGDTQYF. The CDR3 nucleotides read TGCGCCAGCCTATCCTCGGGAGATACGCAGTATTTT.